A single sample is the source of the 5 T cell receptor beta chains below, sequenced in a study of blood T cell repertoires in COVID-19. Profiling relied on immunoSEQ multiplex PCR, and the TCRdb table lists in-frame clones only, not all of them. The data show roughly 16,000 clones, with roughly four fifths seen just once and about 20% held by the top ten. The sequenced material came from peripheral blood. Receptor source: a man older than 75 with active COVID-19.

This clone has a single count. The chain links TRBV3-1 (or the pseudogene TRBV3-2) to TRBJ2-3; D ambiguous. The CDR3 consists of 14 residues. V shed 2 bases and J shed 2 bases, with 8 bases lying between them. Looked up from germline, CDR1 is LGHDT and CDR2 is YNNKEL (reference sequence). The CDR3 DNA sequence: TGTGCCAGCAGCCAAACACAGTACACAGATACGCAGTATTTT. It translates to CASSQTQYTDTQYF.

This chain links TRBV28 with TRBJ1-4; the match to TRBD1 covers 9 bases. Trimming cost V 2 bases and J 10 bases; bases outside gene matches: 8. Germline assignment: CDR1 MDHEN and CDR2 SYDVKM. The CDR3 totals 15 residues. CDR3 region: CASSLRTGVVVKLFF. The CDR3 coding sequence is TGTGCCAGCAGTTTACGGACAGGGGTAGTTGTAAAACTGTTTTTT.

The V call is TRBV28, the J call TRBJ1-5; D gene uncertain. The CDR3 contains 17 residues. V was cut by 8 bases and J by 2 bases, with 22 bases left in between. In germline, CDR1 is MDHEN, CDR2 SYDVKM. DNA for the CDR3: TGTGCCAGCTCGTCGACCCTTCGCAAACTAGGCAATCAGCCCCAGCATTTT. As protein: CASSSTLRKLGNQPQHF.

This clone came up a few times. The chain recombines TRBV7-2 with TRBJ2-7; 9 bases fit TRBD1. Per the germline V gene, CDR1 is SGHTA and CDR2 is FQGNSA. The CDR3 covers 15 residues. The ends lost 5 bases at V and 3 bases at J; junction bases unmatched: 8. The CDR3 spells CASSPGTGNYYEQYF. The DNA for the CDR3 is TGTGCCAGCAGCCCGGGGACAGGGAATTACTACGAGCAGTACTTC. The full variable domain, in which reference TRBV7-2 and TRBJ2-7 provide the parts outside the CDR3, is GAGVSQSPSNKVTEKGKDVELRCDPISGHTALYWYRQSLGQGLEFLIYFQGNSAPDKSGLPSDRFSAERTGGSVSTLTIQRTQQEDSAVYLCASSPGTGNYYEQYFGPGTRLTVT.

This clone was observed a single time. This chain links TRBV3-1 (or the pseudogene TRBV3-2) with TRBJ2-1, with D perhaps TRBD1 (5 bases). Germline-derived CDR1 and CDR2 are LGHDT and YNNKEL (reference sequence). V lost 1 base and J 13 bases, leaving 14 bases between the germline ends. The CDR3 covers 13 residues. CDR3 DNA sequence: TGTGCCAGCAGCCAAGCAGGGTCCCCCGTCCAGTTCTTC. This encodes CASSQAGSPVQFF.